Below are 26 T cell receptor beta chains sequenced from a single sample in a study of cytomegalovirus exposure and HLA in healthy donors. The PCR made use of 60 Vbeta and 13 Jbeta primers. This table comes from immunoSEQ multiplex PCR, and its TCRdb copy is limited to in-frame clones, with some not included. Counted here are around 99,000 clones, about 80% occurring once; the ten biggest clones make up about 8%. Sequencing was done on a sample of PBMCs. Every receptor here comes from a man aged 30-40 years in good health and CMV-seronegative.

Details on this clone: The junction departs from the called germline gene at one end, perhaps through a read error. The J gene is TRBJ2-3, the V gene TRBV5-1; 13 nucleotides line up with TRBD2. Germline CDR1 and CDR2: SGHRS and YFSETQ. The CDR3 has 16 amino acids. The CDR3: CASSSLAGGSTDTQYF. Here the CDR3 DNA reads TGTGCCAGCAGCTCACTAGCGGGAGGGAGTACAGATACGCAGTATTTT.

This clone has more than one count but fewer than ten. The chain uses TRBV7-9 and TRBJ2-7; the match to TRBD2 covers 7 bases. V trimming: 1 base; J trimming: 5 bases; junction bases outside the gene matches: 8. This CDR3 is built from 15 residues. The germline V gene has CDR1 SEHNR and CDR2 FQNEAQ (reference sequence). CDR3 in DNA: TGTGCCAGCAGCTTAGTATCAGGGAGGGGCGACGAGCAGTACTTC. Translation: CASSLVSGRGDEQYF.

The chain combines TRBV9 with TRBJ2-5, with D hard to call. Trimming took off 0 bases at V and 5 bases at J, with 11 bases between the two ends. Germline CDR1 reads SGDLS; CDR2 reads YYNGEE. There are 14 residues in the CDR3. CDR3 sequence: CASSVETGWETQYF. Written as DNA, the CDR3 is TGTGCCAGCAGCGTAGAGACTGGGTGGGAGACCCAGTACTTC. Looking up the rest from reference TRBV9 and TRBJ2-5 gives the full variable domain: DSGVTQTPKHLITATGQRVTLRCSPRSGDLSVYWYQQSLDQGLQFLIQYYNGEERAKGNILERFSAQQFPDLHSELNLSSLELGDSALYFCASSVETGWETQYFGPGTRLLVL.

V is TRBV12-5 and J is TRBJ2-1, with a possible D match to TRBD2 (6 bases). V lost 7 bases, J lost 1 base, and 14 bases lay in between. Germline CDR1 LGHNT, CDR2 FRNRAP. This CDR3 contains 15 residues. This chain's CDR3 is CASAGSTTSYNEQFF. The DNA for the CDR3 is TGTGCTAGTGCCGGGAGCACCACATCCTACAATGAGCAGTTCTTC.

The CDR3 DNA is TGTGCCACCGGACCAGGGGTTAGTGCTAACTATGGCTACACCTTC. Residues: CATGPGVSANYGYTF. V gene TRBV6-1 combines with J gene TRBJ1-2; D possibly corresponds to TRBD1 (6 bases). Germline V gives CDR1 MNHNS, CDR2 SASEGT. The V end lost 10 bases, the J end lost 0 bases, and 18 bases lay between the germline ends. The CDR3 consists of 15 residues.

This clone occurred a few times. The V and J genes are TRBV7-2 and TRBJ1-4; 10 bases are a match to TRBD1. CDR1 and CDR2 (germline): SGHTA, FQGNSA. The V segment lost 5 bases and the J segment 7 bases; nucleotides outside the gene matches: 7. CDR3 length equals 15 residues. The CDR3 is CASSRDRGFTEKLFF. The CDR3 bases are TGTGCCAGCAGCCGGGACAGGGGTTTTACTGAAAAACTGTTTTTT.

The chain carries TRBV25-1 and TRBJ2-5, with D possibly TRBD1 on 6 matching bases. Trimming removed 6 bases from V and 5 bases from J, with 13 bases in between. Germline V gene data show CDR1 as MGHDK and CDR2 as SYGVNS. This CDR3 has 13 residues. The CDR3 sequence: CASRTGSWETQYF. For the CDR3, the DNA is TGTGCCAGCAGAACAGGGTCTTGGGAGACCCAGTACTTC.

This chain joins TRBV30 and TRBJ2-1; 7 bases are shared with TRBD2. The CDR3 contains 14 residues. Germline values: CDR1 GTSNPN, CDR2 SVGIG (reference sequence). Trimming took 3 bases from V and 14 from J; bases not matched to a gene: 16. DNA of the CDR3: TGTGCCTGGAGGGGGGGGTCATCCGGGACTCTCAAGTTCTTC. Protein: CAWRGGSSGTLKFF.

The table lists this clone with a few counts. V is TRBV6-1 and J is TRBJ1-1; tentatively, D is TRBD1 (6 bases). The CDR3 runs 15 residues. V was trimmed by 5 bases and J by 0 bases, leaving 13 bases between them. Germline V gene sequence: CDR1 MNHNS, CDR2 SASEGT. The CDR3 DNA reads as TGTGCCAGCAGTAAAGGACAGCCCCTGAACACTGAAGCTTTCTTT. It yields the protein CASSKGQPLNTEAFF.

This clone was found once. The chain couples TRBV6-6 to TRBJ1-1; a weak D match, TRBD1 (6 bases). CDR3 length: 14 amino acids. V was shortened by 0 bases and J by 5 bases, with 10 bases between the two germline ends. CDR1 is MNHNY, CDR2 SVGAGI, per germline (reference sequence). CDR3 DNA: TGTGCCAGCAGTTACTCCGCAGGGGCGACTGAAGCTTTCTTT. This codes for CASSYSAGATEAFF.

The J gene is TRBJ1-4, the V gene TRBV5-4; D might be TRBD1 (5 bases). V shed 2 bases and J shed 3 bases, with 17 bases lying between them. Germline V gene sequence: CDR1 SGHNT, CDR2 YYREEE (reference sequence). There are 17 residues in the CDR3. In DNA, the CDR3 is TGTGCCAGCAGCTTCGTCCCAAGGGGTAATGCTAATGAAAAACTGTTTTTT. Translated, it gives CASSFVPRGNANEKLFF.

V and J are TRBV20-1 and TRBJ1-2; D gene ambiguous. V lost 3 bases and J lost 6, with 8 bases in between. Germline V gene sequence: CDR1 DFQATT, CDR2 SNEGSKA (reference sequence). This CDR3 spans 11 amino acids. CDR3 amino acids: CSASQAHGYTF. The CDR3 region has the DNA TGCAGTGCTAGCCAGGCGCATGGCTACACCTTC.

The V and J genes are TRBV7-8 and TRBJ2-7, with D possibly TRBD1 on 6 matching bases. Germline V gives CDR1 SGHVS, CDR2 FQNEAQ. The CDR3 runs 14 residues. V was pared by 1 base and J by 2 bases, with 9 bases between. This CDR3 is CASSLVGTTYEQYF. In DNA, the CDR3 is TGTGCCAGCAGCTTAGTCGGGACAACCTACGAGCAGTACTTC.

This chain uses TRBV19 with TRBJ2-1; 12 positions agree with TRBD2. Germline assignment: CDR1 LNHDA and CDR2 SQIVND (reference sequence). V trimming: 4 bases; J trimming: 12 bases; junction bases outside the gene matches: 7. This CDR3 region has 14 residues. The chain's CDR3 is CASSTSGGVGGQFF. As DNA, the CDR3 is TGTGCCAGTAGTACTAGCGGGGGGGTTGGAGGGCAGTTCTTC.

The CDR3 bases are TGCGCCAGCAGCTTGGTTCCTAGCGGGAGGACTAGCACAGATACGCAGTATTTT. Translation: CASSLVPSGRTSTDTQYF. The chain joins TRBV5-1 to TRBJ2-3; 11 bases match TRBD2. The CDR3 consists of 18 residues. V lost 0 bases and J lost 0; bases outside the gene matches: 6. Germline values: CDR1 SGHRS, CDR2 YFSETQ.

The J gene is TRBJ1-2, the V gene TRBV28; TRBD1 is a possible D gene (5 bases). The CDR3 runs to 14 residues. Germline loops: CDR1 MDHEN, CDR2 SYDVKM. Trimming removed 2 bases from V and 5 bases from J, with 12 bases in between. CDR3 coding DNA: TGTGCCAGCAGTTTAGCACAGGAGACTTATGGCTACACCTTC. This codes for CASSLAQETYGYTF.

A word on this clone: Germline and junction disagree at one end, which may indicate a read error. This same CDR3 is encoded by further DNA sequences in the sample. The chain employs TRBV5-1 and TRBJ1-5; TRBD1 agrees at 9 bases. From germline, CDR1 is SGHRS and CDR2 YFSETQ. This CDR3 contains 16 residues. The CDR3 region has the DNA TGCGCCAGCAGCTTGGGGCCCGGGACAGGGAATCAGCCCCAGCACTTT. Amino acid sequence: CASSLGPGTGNQPQHF.

This clone was found once. The chain links TRBV9 to TRBJ2-7, with 9 bases fitting TRBD2. Germline V gene data show CDR1 as SGDLS and CDR2 as YYNGEE. CDR3 length: 14 amino acids. Trimming took 0 bases from V and 6 from J; bases not matched to a gene: 4. The CDR3 nucleotides are TGTGCCAGCAGCGTAGATAGCGGGAGTGGCGAGCAGTACTTC. Protein sequence: CASSVDSGSGEQYF.

The chain recombines TRBV10-3 with TRBJ2-1; 8 positions match TRBD2. CDR1 and CDR2 from the germline V gene are ENHRY and SYGVKD. The V gene end was trimmed by 3 bases and the J gene end by 6 bases; junction bases not matched to a gene: 10. This CDR3 spans 16 amino acids. The CDR3 sequence is CAISDHAGGAGNEQFF. DNA of the CDR3: TGTGCCATCAGTGATCATGCCGGGGGGGCCGGCAATGAGCAGTTCTTC.

The chain combines TRBV28 with TRBJ2-1; 16 nucleotides agree with TRBD2. V shed 10 bases, J shed 3 bases, and the junction held 15 bases outside the gene matches. CDR3 length: 19 amino acids. Germline V CDR1 and CDR2: MDHEN, SYDVKM. CDR3 sequence: CANRAWGTSGREFYNEQFF. The CDR3 nucleotides are TGTGCCAACAGGGCCTGGGGGACTAGCGGGAGGGAGTTCTACAATGAGCAGTTCTTC.

The rearrangement uses TRBV2 and TRBJ1-1; D is undetermined. Germline values: CDR1 SNHLY, CDR2 FYNNEI. V gave up 7 bases and J gave up 4 bases, with 16 bases separating them. The CDR3 is 14 amino acids. Written as DNA, the CDR3 is TGTGCCAGCACCCCGGAGGGTATTTCCACTGAAGCTTTCTTT. This gives the protein CASTPEGISTEAFF.

V is TRBV28 and J is TRBJ2-7; 7 bases are shared with TRBD2. V was pared by 3 bases and J by 5 bases, with 13 bases of the junction left unmatched. CDR1 and CDR2 from the germline V gene are MDHEN and SYDVKM. This CDR3 is built from 16 residues. CDR3 sequence reads: CASSLGLGRQVDEQYF. CDR3 nucleotide sequence: TGTGCCAGCAGTTTGGGACTCGGGAGGCAAGTTGACGAGCAGTACTTC.

This chain links TRBV6-5 with TRBJ2-7, with D possibly being TRBD2 (5 bases). V lost 5 bases, J lost 6 bases, and 17 bases lay in between. The CDR3 extends over 14 amino acids. CDR1 and CDR2 (germline): MNHEY, SVGAGI. DNA of the CDR3: TGTGCCAGCAGTGCCGGACTGGACCTCCTCGAGCAGTACTTC. This translates into CASSAGLDLLEQYF.

The chain uses TRBV7-3 and TRBJ2-1; TRBD2 agrees at 8 bases. Germline CDR1 and CDR2: SGHTA and FQGTGA. V was pared by 5 bases and J by 6 bases, with 9 bases of the junction left unmatched. The CDR3 is made up of 15 amino acids. Written as DNA, the CDR3 is TGTGCCAGCAGCCCGGGGGGGAGTGGAGGCAATGAGCAGTTCTTC. This codes for CASSPGGSGGNEQFF.

The V gene is TRBV4-1, the J gene TRBJ2-1; 8 positions agree with TRBD2. Per germline, CDR1 MGHRA and CDR2 YSYEKL. This CDR3 spans 14 amino acids. The junction had 2 bases not matched to a gene; V was cut back by 0 bases and J by 7 bases. As DNA, the CDR3 is TGCGCCAGCAGCCAAGAAGCGGGAGAGAATGAGCAGTTCTTC. Translation: CASSQEAGENEQFF.

V and J are TRBV7-9 and TRBJ2-2; possible D gene TRBD1, 6 bases. The CDR3 totals 16 residues. In germline, CDR1 is SEHNR, CDR2 FQNEAQ (reference sequence). Trimming removed 1 base at V and 6 bases at J, with 15 bases between. The CDR3 sequence is CASSLVARQAPGELFF. The CDR3 region has the DNA TGTGCCAGCAGCTTAGTGGCCCGACAGGCGCCCGGGGAGCTGTTTTTT.